This TCR beta chain was documented in a study of patients and donors after allogeneic stem cell transplantation (TCRdb year 2020). CDR1 and CDR2 are read off the germline V gene (reference sequence) as DFQATT and SNEGSKA. V loses 5 bases, J loses 3 bases, and the germline ends lie 8 bases apart. Taken from cysteine to phenylalanine, the CDR3 has 12 residues. Solely the CDR3 DNA is kept, with 36 bases framed from the first base. As to this clonotype: Its target antigen remains unknown. Base qualities are not at hand, and no much larger clone is one base apart.

Library method: RT-PCR. The listed sequencing device is NextSeq 550. Starting from the raw public reads, TCRdb applied fastp trimming at Q25, assembled clones with MiXCR and retained in-frame beta chains. Each CDR3 protein gets just one entry, which takes the most common genes and DNA from the rows behind it. This sample holds approximately 160,000 distinct CDR3 sequences; 30% were observed only once. Approximately 3% of the sample comes from the top ten. This TCR came from a human donor who was either an allogeneic HSCT recipient or a stem cell or donor lymphocyte infusion donor (not recorded which). It is not recorded whose cells these are; they may come from a transplant donor. The sample was blood, either unsorted or a sorted T cell fraction (not recorded which). The chain is encoded by TRBV20-1 joined to TRBJ1-5; TRBD1 is a weak D gene call, 5 bases matching. The CDR3 loop reads CSAVGANQPQHF. Read as DNA, the sequence is TGCAGTGCTGTAGGGGCCAATCAGCCCCAGCATTTT.